Below, one T cell receptor beta chain is given with its context. Germline CDR1 and CDR2: SQVTM and ANQGSEA. The CDR3 sequence is 13 residues long. J gave up 0 bases and V 7 bases, and 4 bases lay outside the gene matches. It was with a sample-barcoded 5' primer and a J-beta primer mix that a second PCR of roughly 7 to 12 cycles was run. In TCRdb, the 5' RACE reads were re-called with MiXCR into one record per CDR3 protein. This sample has more than 1,000,000 distinct CDR3 sequences; 20% to 25% occur once, and the top ten carry approximately 0.7%. The sample is drawn from a study of blood T cells in healthy people across ages. This same sample was also taken into another study, of T cells of mothers and their children.

Material: blood. This sequence was found in a girl aged 2 to 9 in good health. The V gene is TRBV29-1, the J gene TRBJ1-1; 8 bases match TRBD1. The CDR3 is CSAVDRVNTEAFF. In nucleotides, the CDR3 is TGCAGCGCCGTGGACAGGGTGAACACTGAAGCTTTCTTT.